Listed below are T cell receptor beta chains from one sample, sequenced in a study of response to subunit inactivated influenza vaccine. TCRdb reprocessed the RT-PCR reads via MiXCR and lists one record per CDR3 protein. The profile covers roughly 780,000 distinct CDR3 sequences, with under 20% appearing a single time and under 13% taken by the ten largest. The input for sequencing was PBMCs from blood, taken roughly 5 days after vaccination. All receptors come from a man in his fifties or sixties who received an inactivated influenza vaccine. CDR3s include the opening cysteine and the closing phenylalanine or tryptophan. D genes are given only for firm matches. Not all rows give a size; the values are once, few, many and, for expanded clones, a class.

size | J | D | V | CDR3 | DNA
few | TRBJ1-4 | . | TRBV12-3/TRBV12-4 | CASSLGLRGEKLFF | TGTGCCAGCAGTTTAGGCCTAAGAGGGGAAAAACTGTTTTTT
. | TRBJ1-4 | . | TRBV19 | CASSMWGAANEKLFF | TGTGCCAGTAGTATGTGGGGCGCGGCTAATGAAAAACTGTTTTTT
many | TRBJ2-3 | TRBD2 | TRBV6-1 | CASRLGLAVIESGTDTQYF | TGTGCCAGCAGGTTGGGACTAGCGGTGATCGAATCGGGCACAGATACGCAGTATTTT
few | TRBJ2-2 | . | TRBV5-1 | CASSLDPSAGELFF | TGCGCCAGCAGCTTGGATCCTAGCGCCGGGGAGCTGTTTTTT
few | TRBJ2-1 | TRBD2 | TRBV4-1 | CASSQTSGRAGNEQFF | TGCGCCAGCAGCCAAACAAGCGGGAGGGCTGGGAATGAGCAGTTCTTC
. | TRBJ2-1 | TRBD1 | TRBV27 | CASSLTGKAFYNEQFF | TGTGCCAGCAGTTTGACAGGGAAAGCTTTCTACAATGAGCAGTTCTTC
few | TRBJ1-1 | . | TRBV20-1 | CSARGLYTEAFF | TGCAGTGCTAGGGGGCTCTACACTGAAGCTTTCTTT
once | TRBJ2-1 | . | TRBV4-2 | CASSSEIGKRQFF | TGTGCCAGCAGCTCCGAGATAGGGAAGCGGCAGTTCTTC
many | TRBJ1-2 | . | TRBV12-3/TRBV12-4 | CASSPATYGYTF | TGTGCCAGCAGTCCTGCGACCTATGGCTACACCTTC
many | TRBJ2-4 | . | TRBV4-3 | CASSQELVPDSRLYIQYF | TGCGCCAGCAGCCAAGAGTTGGTACCGGACTCGCGTTTGTACATTCAGTACTTC
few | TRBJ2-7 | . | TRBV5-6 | CASSSNREGGAEQYF | TGTGCCAGCAGCTCAAACAGGGAAGGGGGGGCCGAGCAGTACTTC
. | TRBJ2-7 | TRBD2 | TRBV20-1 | CSAPIPTSGSYEQYF | TGCAGTGCTCCAATCCCGACTAGCGGGAGCTACGAGCAGTACTTC
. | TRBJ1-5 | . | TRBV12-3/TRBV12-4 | CASSFTGGGQPQHF | TGTGCCAGCAGTTTTACGGGGGGCGGTCAGCCCCAGCATTTT
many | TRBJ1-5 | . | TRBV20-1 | CSARQGLRQPQHF | TGCAGTGCTAGACAGGGTCTAAGGCAGCCCCAGCATTTT
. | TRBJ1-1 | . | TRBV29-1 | CSVQWAGDTEAFF | TGCAGCGTTCAGTGGGCGGGGGACACTGAAGCTTTCTTT
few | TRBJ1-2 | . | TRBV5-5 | CASSRNVDSVYGYTF | TGTGCCAGCAGCCGGAACGTAGACAGTGTCTATGGCTACACCTTC
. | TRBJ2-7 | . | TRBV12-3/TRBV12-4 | CASSPLIRSEQYF | TGTGCCAGCAGCCCCCTTATACGTAGCGAGCAGTACTTC
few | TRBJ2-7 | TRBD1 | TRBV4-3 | CASSAQAGTASYEQYF | TGCGCCAGCAGCGCGCAGGCCGGGACAGCGAGCTACGAGCAGTACTTC
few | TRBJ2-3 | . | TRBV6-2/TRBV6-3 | CASSYTLLPGRAGDTQYF | TGTGCCAGCAGTTACACTCTCCTGCCTGGACGAGCGGGAGATACGCAGTATTTT
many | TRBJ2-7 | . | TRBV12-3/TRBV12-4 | CASSFFGSQQYF | TGTGCCAGCAGTTTTTTCGGGAGCCAGCAGTACTTC
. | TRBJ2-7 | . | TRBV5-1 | CASSNQGSYEQYF | TGCGCCAGCTCTAACCAGGGCTCCTACGAGCAGTACTTC
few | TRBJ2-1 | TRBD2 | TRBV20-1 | CSALSGSSDEQFF | TGCAGTGCACTTAGCGGGAGTAGTGATGAGCAGTTCTTC
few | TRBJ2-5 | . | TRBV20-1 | CSADLGETQYF | TGCAGTGCTGACTTAGGGGAGACCCAGTACTTC
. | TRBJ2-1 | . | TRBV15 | CATSVTGEVYNEQFF | TGTGCCACGAGCGTAACAGGGGAGGTTTACAATGAGCAGTTCTTC